These T cell receptor beta chains were read from a single sample in a study of graft-versus-host responses after intestinal transplantation. Profiled with immunoSEQ multiplex PCR; TCRdb holds only in-frame clones, not every one. The table records about 90,000 clones, 85% to 95% of them present only once. For these receptors, no antigen is known. The specimen comprised unstimulated CD8+ T cells sorted from spleen or lymph node cells, sampled before intestinal transplant. Every receptor here comes from a human donor who received an intestinal transplant. Each CDR3 is given with its conserved first and last residue. The D gene is left open where the match is weak. The size of a clone is reported for some rows only, either as once, few or many, or as a class for expanded clones.

j_gene,abundance,v_gene,d_gene,CDR3nt,CDR3aa
TRBJ1-1,.,TRBV18,.,TGTGCCAGCTCTGTACAGGGTTCCTTGAACACTGAAGCTTTCTTT,CASSVQGSLNTEAFF
TRBJ1-1,few,TRBV19,.,TGTGCCAGTAGCCCAGGACAGTTCACTGAAGCTTTCTTT,CASSPGQFTEAFF
TRBJ1-1,.,TRBV29-1,.,TGCAGCGTCTACGATCCCGTCCCGCCGGTCTTT,CSVYDPVPPVF
TRBJ2-7,.,TRBV27,.,TGTGCCAGCAGTTATGGGATGGGGCTAGGCTACGAGCAGTACTTC,CASSYGMGLGYEQYF
TRBJ2-7,.,TRBV7-2,.,TGTGCCAGCAGCTTATTGGGCAGCTCCTACGAGCAGTACTTC,CASSLLGSSYEQYF
TRBJ1-1,.,TRBV11-2,TRBD1,TGTGCCAGCAGCTTAGAGGTGACAGGGAGGTCCGAAGCTTTCTTT,CASSLEVTGRSEAFF
TRBJ1-4,.,TRBV27,TRBD1,TGTGCCAGCAGTTTGGGAACAGGGGCTCTTAATGAAAAACTGTTTTTT,CASSLGTGALNEKLFF
TRBJ2-7,.,TRBV11-2,TRBD1,TGTGCCAGCAGCCCTGGGACAGGTTACGAGCAGTACTTC,CASSPGTGYEQYF
TRBJ2-3,.,TRBV21-1,.,TGTGCCAGCAGCCCTACCGGGGGTTATCGCACAGATACGCAGTATTTT,CASSPTGGYRTDTQYF
TRBJ1-1,.,TRBV19,TRBD1,TGTGCCAGTAGTATCTTGGGACAGGAAGCTTTCTTT,CASSILGQEAFF
TRBJ2-7,.,TRBV2,.,TGTGCCAGCAGTGCTCAAGGGGCGTACGACGAGCAGTACTTC,CASSAQGAYDEQYF
TRBJ1-1,once,TRBV5-1,.,TGCGCCAGCAGCCGCAGGGCGCTGGACACTGAAGCTTTCTTT,CASSRRALDTEAFF
TRBJ2-7,.,TRBV6-5,.,TGTGCCAGCAGTCCGTTTCCAGGTGACCCCTACGAGCAGTACTTC,CASSPFPGDPYEQYF
TRBJ2-1,.,TRBV9,.,TGTGCCAGCAGCGTAGAACAGACCATTATCAATGAGCAGTTCTTC,CASSVEQTIINEQFF
TRBJ1-2,.,TRBV4-1,.,TGCGCCAGCAGCCAGGCGGACTATGGCTACACCTTC,CASSQADYGYTF
TRBJ1-2,.,TRBV19,.,TGTGCCAGTAGTATGAGCGACAGAGCTAACTATGGCTACACCTTC,CASSMSDRANYGYTF
TRBJ1-1,.,TRBV19,.,TGTGCCAGTAGTGTCACAGGCGGCAACACTGAAGCTTTCTTT,CASSVTGGNTEAFF
TRBJ2-2,.,TRBV19,TRBD2,TGTGCCAGTATTTCTCCCCTTGGCGGGAGTACCGGGGAGCTGTTTTTT,CASISPLGGSTGELFF
TRBJ2-4,once,TRBV19,TRBD1,TGTGCCAGTAGTAAATTAACAGGGGGAATAGCCAAAAACATTCAGTACTTC,CASSKLTGGIAKNIQYF
TRBJ2-3,.,TRBV14,TRBD2,TGTGCCAGCAGCCAAATCCCCCCAGCGGGGGGTAAAACAGATACGCAGTATTTT,CASSQIPPAGGKTDTQYF
TRBJ1-2,.,TRBV30,TRBD1,TGTGCCTGGGAACAGGGGGCTAAGGATGGCTACACCTTC,CAWEQGAKDGYTF
TRBJ2-1,.,TRBV6-4,.,TGTGCCAGCAGTGACGACGGGGGCTCCTACAATGAGCAGTTCTTC,CASSDDGGSYNEQFF
TRBJ1-1,.,TRBV4-1,TRBD1,TGCGCCAGCAGCCGGGACAGAGAAGCTTTCTTT,CASSRDREAFF
TRBJ1-1,.,TRBV6-5,.,TGTGCCAGCAGTGGGACTGACCTGAACACTGAAGCTTTCTTT,CASSGTDLNTEAFF
TRBJ2-7,.,TRBV7-2,TRBD2,TGTGCCAGCAGCTTATTACTAGCGGGGGCGGACGAGCAGTACTTC,CASSLLLAGADEQYF
TRBJ2-3,.,TRBV6-4,.,TGTGCCAGCAGTGACTCGATTGGGGAGACAGATACGCAGTATTTT,CASSDSIGETDTQYF
TRBJ2-7,.,TRBV7-9,.,TGTGCCAGCAGCTTAGGGGGCCTCCTCTACGAGCAGTACTTC,CASSLGGLLYEQYF
TRBJ2-1,.,TRBV7-9,TRBD2,TGTGCCAGCAGCTTAGGGACTAGCGAATACAATGAGCAGTTCTTC,CASSLGTSEYNEQFF
TRBJ1-2,once,TRBV10-1,.,TGCGCCAGCAGTGAGCGCGCCGGGACACCGTATGGCTACACCTTC,CASSERAGTPYGYTF
TRBJ1-1,once,TRBV19,TRBD1,TGTGCCAGTACCCAAACAGGGGGCCCTGGCACTGAAGCTTTCTTT,CASTQTGGPGTEAFF
TRBJ2-7,.,TRBV7-8,.,TGTGCCAGCAGCTTAGGGCGGACCTACGAGCAGTACTTC,CASSLGRTYEQYF
TRBJ1-2,.,TRBV7-6,.,TGTGCCAGCAGCTCGACCATTACGAGCGCGAGGGGGGGCTACACCTTC,CASSSTITSARGGYTF
TRBJ2-1,.,TRBV5-6,.,TGTGCCAGCAGCTTGTACATCAGCGGTTCCTACAATGAGCAGTTCTTC,CASSLYISGSYNEQFF
TRBJ2-7,.,TRBV7-3,.,TGTGCCAGCAGCTTAACCGCGGGGTGGCAGTACGAGCAGTACTTC,CASSLTAGWQYEQYF
TRBJ1-1,few,TRBV5-8,TRBD1,TGTGCCAGCAGCCATCCCGGAGGGACAGGTCCTCCTAAAGCTTTCTTT,CASSHPGGTGPPKAFF